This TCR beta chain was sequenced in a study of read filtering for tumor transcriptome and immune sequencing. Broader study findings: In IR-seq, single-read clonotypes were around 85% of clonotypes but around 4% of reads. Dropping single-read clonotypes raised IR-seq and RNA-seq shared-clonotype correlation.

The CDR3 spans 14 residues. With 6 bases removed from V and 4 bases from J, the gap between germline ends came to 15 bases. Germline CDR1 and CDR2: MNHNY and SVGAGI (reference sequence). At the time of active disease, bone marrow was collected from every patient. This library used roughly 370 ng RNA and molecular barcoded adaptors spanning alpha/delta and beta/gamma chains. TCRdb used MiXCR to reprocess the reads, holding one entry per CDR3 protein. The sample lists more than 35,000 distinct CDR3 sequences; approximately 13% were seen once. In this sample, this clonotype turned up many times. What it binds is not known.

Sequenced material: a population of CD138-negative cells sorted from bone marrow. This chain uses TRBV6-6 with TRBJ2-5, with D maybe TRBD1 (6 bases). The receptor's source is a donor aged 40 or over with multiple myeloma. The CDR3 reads CASSPLQGGETQYF. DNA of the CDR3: TGTGCCAGCAGCCCCCTCCAAGGGGGAGAGACCCAGTACTTC.